This TCR beta chain is drawn from a study of T cells after somatic rescue of genetic block. CDR1 is MNHEY, CDR2 SVGAGI, per germline. The CDR3 has 14 amino acids. Trimming cost V 5 bases and J 1 base; bases outside gene matches: 0. Sequencing used immunoSEQ multiplex PCR; TCRdb keeps in-frame clones, though not all of them. The data contain 55,000 or so clones, 90% to 97% of them singletons. The sequenced sample consisted of peripheral blood mononuclear cells (PBMCs). The chain carries TRBV6-5 and TRBJ2-4; 9 bases agree with TRBD2. The receptor's source is a child in the first two years of life. The CDR3: CASSSGRAKNIQYF. For the CDR3, the DNA is TGTGCCAGCAGTAGCGGGAGGGCCAAAAACATTCAGTACTTC.